The clone carrying this T cell receptor beta chain was seen just once. Under the authors' procedure: Reference gene primers were amplified, and this amplification served to estimate nucleated cell counts. The assay was immunoSEQ multiplex PCR, and TCRdb's table has in-frame clones only and misses some. For V, J and clone size, that table is used; D and trimming come from the DNA. The profile shows roughly 110,000 clones, roughly 84% of them singletons. The sample comes from a study of blood T cell repertoires in COVID-19. About the study: Material from acute and convalescent COVID-19 was sourced from the United States, Italy and Spain. The cDNA or gDNA used as material had been derived from T cells, B-cell-depleted T cells, or PBMCs.

The sequence derives from a woman aged 35 to 49 with acute or convalescent COVID-19. The sequenced material came from peripheral blood.

The CDR3 sequence: CSVEGLSSYEQYF. Here the CDR3 DNA reads TGCAGCGTTGAAGGTCTATCCTCCTACGAGCAGTACTTC. The rearrangement uses TRBV29-1 and TRBJ2-7; D unresolved. The germline gives CDR1 SQVTM, CDR2 ANQGSEA. Trimming stripped 1 base from V and 0 bases from J, with 7 bases between. The CDR3 runs to 13 residues.